The 10 T cell receptor beta chains given below trace back to one sample, sequenced in a study of CD8 T cells in Susac syndrome. When the RNA was reverse transcribed, random hexamers were used with an input of roughly 0.45 to 1 ug. From the immunoSEQ multiplex PCR reads, TCRdb called clonotypes with MiXCR, one entry per CDR3 protein. Of roughly 100,000 distinct CDR3 sequences detected, roughly 95% appear once; the ten largest clones hold roughly 0.43%. The sample was CD8+ T cells from PBMCs. Source of these receptors: a human donor with Susac syndrome.

The V call is TRBV25-1, the J call TRBJ2-7; D possibly corresponds to TRBD1 (5 bases). Trimming pared 6 bases from V and 2 bases from J, leaving 8 bases between. The CDR3 covers 12 residues. Germline V CDR1 and CDR2: MGHDK, SYGVNS. The CDR3 loop reads CASSLGAYEQYF. The CDR3 region has the DNA TGTGCCAGCAGCTTAGGGGCCTACGAGCAGTACTTC.

This clonotype has a single count. The rearrangement joins TRBV3-1 to TRBJ1-1; TRBD1 aligns across 7 bases. The CDR3 loop spans 20 amino acids. J lost 1 base, V lost 0 bases, and 17 bases had no gene match. Germline V gene data show CDR1 as LGHDT and CDR2 as YNNKEL (reference sequence). CDR3: CASSQEVRRTGQKGNTEAFF. CDR3 sequence (DNA): TGTGCCAGCAGCCAAGAAGTAAGAAGGACGGGACAGAAGGGGAACACTGAAGCTTTCTTT.

This rearrangement joins TRBV27 to TRBJ2-7, with D perhaps matching TRBD2 (6 bases). This CDR3 region has 13 residues. Trimming cost V 3 bases and J 7 bases, with 13 bases left between them. Germline V lookup: CDR1 MNHEY, CDR2 SMNVEV (reference sequence). The CDR3 bases are TGTGCCAGCAGTTTGGGGTCCGGAGGGGAGCAGTACTTC. Translation: CASSLGSGGEQYF.

V gene TRBV3-1 combines with J gene TRBJ1-5; the D is unclear. The CDR3 runs to 12 residues. The V end was cut by 2 bases, the J end by 9 bases, with 8 bases between. Germline V gene sequence: CDR1 LGHDT, CDR2 YNNKEL (reference sequence). CDR3 residues: CASSQQSGPQHF. CDR3 DNA: TGTGCCAGCAGCCAACAATCTGGGCCCCAGCATTTT.

This chain joins TRBV19 and TRBJ2-6; D not certain. V was trimmed by 11 bases and J by 0 bases, leaving 5 bases between them. CDR1 LNHDA and CDR2 SQIVND come from the germline V gene (reference sequence). The CDR3 is 12 residues long. The CDR3 reads CACFSGANVLTF. CDR3 coding DNA: TGTGCCTGCTTCTCTGGGGCCAACGTCCTGACTTTC.

The rearrangement links TRBV7-6 to TRBJ2-7; 7 nucleotides line up with TRBD1. The V gene's germline CDR1 is SGHVS and CDR2 FNYEAQ. The V segment lost 5 bases and the J segment 2 bases; nucleotides outside the gene matches: 3. The CDR3 length is 13 residues. CDR3 in DNA: TGTGCCAGCAGCACAGGGGAAACCTACGAGCAGTACTTC. Its translation is CASSTGETYEQYF.

The V call is TRBV20-1, the J call TRBJ2-5, with 8 nucleotides matching TRBD2. Looked up from germline, CDR1 is DFQATT and CDR2 is SNEGSKA (reference sequence). The CDR3 totals 14 residues. V dropped 2 bases and J dropped 3; count of bases not matched to a gene: 5. The CDR3 sequence: CSARPGGAEETQYF. CDR3 DNA: TGCAGTGCTAGACCCGGGGGGGCGGAAGAGACCCAGTACTTC.

The chain employs TRBV12-3 or TRBV12-4 and TRBJ2-1, with a possible D match to TRBD2 (7 bases). The CDR3 loop spans 12 amino acids. Trimming left V 8 bases short and J 6 bases short, with 11 bases between. The CDR3 region has the DNA TGTGCCAGCGAGAGGGGGGGCAATGAGCAGTTCTTC. It is translated as CASERGGNEQFF.

The chain carries TRBV6-5 and TRBJ1-1; D unresolved. Germline V gene sequence: CDR1 MNHEY, CDR2 SVGAGI. Trimming removed 7 bases from V and 4 bases from J, with 13 bases in between. The CDR3 spans 13 residues. CDR3 residues: CASTSGVITEAFF. The CDR3, as DNA: TGTGCCAGCACCTCCGGGGTGATCACTGAAGCTTTCTTT.

This sequence joins TRBV29-1 and TRBJ2-1, with 12 nucleotides matching TRBD1. The CDR3 is made up of 14 amino acids. Unmatched junction bases numbered 8, after V lost 5 bases and J lost 9 bases. Germline CDR1 reads SQVTM; CDR2 reads ANQGSEA. The CDR3 coding sequence is TGCAGCGTTACCGGGACAGGGGGCCCAGGTGAGCAGTTCTTC. As protein: CSVTGTGGPGEQFF.